The clone carrying this TCR beta chain is labeled as medium-sized. From germline, CDR1 is MNHNY and CDR2 SVGAGI (reference sequence). The CDR3 has 14 amino acids. Deletions cut 0 bases from V and 1 base from J, with 5 bases between. TCRdb re-called the PCR reads through MiXCR, storing one row per CDR3 protein. The data hold approximately 19,000 distinct CDR3 sequences, with around 43% observed a single time. The sample comes from a study of tumor-infiltrating lymphocytes in oesophageal squamous cell carcinoma. The receptor's source is a female donor with esophageal squamous cell carcinoma. Source material: normal esophageal tissue next to the tumor. The chain links TRBV6-6 to TRBJ2-3; D gene unclear. DNA for the CDR3: TGTGCCAGCAGTTACTCTCCGGGCACAGATACGCAGTATTTT. The encoded protein is CASSYSPGTDTQYF.